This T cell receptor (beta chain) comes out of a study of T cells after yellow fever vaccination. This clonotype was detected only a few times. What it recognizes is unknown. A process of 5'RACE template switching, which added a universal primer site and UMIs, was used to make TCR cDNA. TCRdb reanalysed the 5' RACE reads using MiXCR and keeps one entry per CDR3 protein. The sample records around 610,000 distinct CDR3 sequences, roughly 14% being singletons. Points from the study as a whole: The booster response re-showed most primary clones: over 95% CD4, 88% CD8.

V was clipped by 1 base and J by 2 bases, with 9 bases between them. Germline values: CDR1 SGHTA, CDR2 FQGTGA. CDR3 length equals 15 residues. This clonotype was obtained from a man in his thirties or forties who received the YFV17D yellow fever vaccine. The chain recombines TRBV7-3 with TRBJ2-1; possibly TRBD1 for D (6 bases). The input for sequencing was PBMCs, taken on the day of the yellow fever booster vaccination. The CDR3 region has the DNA TGTGCCAGCAGCTTAATACAGGGTCCCTACAATGAGCAGTTCTTC. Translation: CASSLIQGPYNEQFF.